Listed below are T cell receptor beta chains from one sample, sequenced in a study of T cell responses to AZD1222 COVID-19 vaccine. Assay: immunoSEQ multiplex PCR; the TCRdb copy retains only in-frame clones and omits some. The top ten clones hold 3.1% of a sample with 100,000 to 130,000 clones, roughly nine tenths of them seen once. The material sequenced was peripheral blood, taken on day 0 of MenACWY control vaccination. These receptor sequences come from an adult in good health. CDR3s include the opening cysteine and the closing phenylalanine or tryptophan. A D gene is named only where the DNA matches it firmly. The size entry is marked missing in some rows and otherwise reads once, few, many or a size class.

v_call	clone_size	d_call	j_call	cdr3_nt	cdr3_aa
TRBV7-8	NA	NA	TRBJ1-5	TGTGCCAGCAGTTTCGAGGGGCAGCCCCAGCATTTT	CASSFEGQPQHF
TRBV6-5	NA	NA	TRBJ1-6	TGTGCCAGCAGTCGCCGGGCCCGAGAAGATTCACCCCTCCACTTT	CASSRRAREDSPLHF
TRBV19	NA	NA	TRBJ2-2	TGTGCCAGTACCATTAGGCAGGGGAACACCGGGGAGCTGTTTTTT	CASTIRQGNTGELFF
TRBV5-4	NA	NA	TRBJ1-5	TGTGCCAGCAGCTTGGTATTACCGCGGTCGGGACACAAAGAAGGTCAGCCCCAGCATTTT	CASSLVLPRSGHKEGQPQHF
TRBV5-1	NA	TRBD2	TRBJ2-3	TGCGCCAGCAGCTTGGTGCCGGGGGGGGCATCCGATACGCAGTATTTT	CASSLVPGGASDTQYF
TRBV20-1	once	NA	TRBJ1-4	TGCAGTGCTAGTATCTGGGGCGAAGCAACTAATGAAAAACTGTTTTTT	CSASIWGEATNEKLFF
TRBV7-2	NA	NA	TRBJ1-2	TGTGCCAGCAGCTTAGTCGCAGGGAACTATGGCTACACCTTC	CASSLVAGNYGYTF
TRBV3-1/TRBV3-2	NA	NA	TRBJ1-2	TGTGCCAGCAGCAAAACAAGTCCAGGGTTCTATGGCTACACCTTC	CASSKTSPGFYGYTF
TRBV10-1	NA	TRBD1	TRBJ2-7	TGCGCCAGCAGCTCCGCCGGGACAGGGGGATACGAGCAGTACTTC	CASSSAGTGGYEQYF
TRBV28	NA	NA	TRBJ1-1	TGTGCCAGCAGTTTTGAGGTGGACACTGAAGCTTTCTTT	CASSFEVDTEAFF
TRBV15	NA	TRBD1	TRBJ1-3	TGTGCCACCAGCAGAGAGAGGGGGCTCGGAAACACCATATATTTT	CATSRERGLGNTIYF
TRBV9	NA	TRBD2	TRBJ2-3	TGTGCCAGCAGGGACATTAGCGGGGGGGCCACAGATACGCAGTATTTT	CASRDISGGATDTQYF
TRBV5-1	NA	NA	TRBJ2-1	TGCGCCAGCAGCTTTCTGACCCTCTACAATGAGCAGTTCTTC	CASSFLTLYNEQFF
TRBV6-5	NA	TRBD1	TRBJ1-4	TGTGCCAGCAGTAGGGAGGGGGCCCCCGACGAACTGTTTTTT	CASSREGAPDELFF
TRBV5-1	NA	TRBD2	TRBJ2-1	TGCGCCAGCAGTTCTAGCGGGGCTTACAATGAGCAGTTCTTC	CASSSSGAYNEQFF
TRBV7-9	NA	NA	TRBJ2-7	TGTGCCAGCAGCTTAGCCCAACAGGGAAACAACGAGCAGTACTTC	CASSLAQQGNNEQYF
TRBV4-3	NA	TRBD1	TRBJ2-5	TGCGCCAGCAGCCAAGGTCCCCCGGGACAGGGGATAGAGACCCAGTACTTC	CASSQGPPGQGIETQYF
TRBV5-1	NA	NA	TRBJ1-4	TGCGCCAGCAGCTTTTTTGGTGGGGAAGGTGAAAAACTGTTTTTT	CASSFFGGEGEKLFF
TRBV2	NA	NA	TRBJ2-2	TGTGCCAGCAGTGGGGAGTACACCGGGGAGCTGTTTTTT	CASSGEYTGELFF
TRBV5-1	NA	NA	TRBJ2-2	TGCGCCAGCAGCTTGGTTTACACCGGGGAGCTGTTTTTT	CASSLVYTGELFF
TRBV7-7	NA	TRBD2	TRBJ2-5	TGTGCTAGCAGCCCTATACTAGCGGGGGAAGTGAAAGAGACCCAGTACTTC	CASSPILAGEVKETQYF
TRBV27	NA	TRBD1	TRBJ1-1	TGTGCCAGCAGACAGACCGGGACAGCGGCTGTAAACACTGAAGCTTTCTTT	CASRQTGTAAVNTEAFF
TRBV4-2	NA	NA	TRBJ1-2	TGTGCCAGCAGCCTGTCGAGGGGCGCTAACTATGGCTACACCTTC	CASSLSRGANYGYTF
TRBV28	NA	NA	TRBJ1-3	TGTGCCAGCACCCCGGGAGGGGTTGCTGGAAACACCATATATTTT	CASTPGGVAGNTIYF
TRBV5-4	few	NA	TRBJ1-6	TGTGCCAGCAGCTTGGATAATTCACCCCTCCACTTT	CASSLDNSPLHF
TRBV24-1	NA	NA	TRBJ2-6	TGTGCCACCAGTGATCCCGCCAGGGGGGGTCTGGGGGCCAACGTCCTGACTTTC	CATSDPARGGLGANVLTF
TRBV3-1/TRBV3-2	NA	TRBD1	TRBJ1-1	TGTGCCAGCAGCTTCACAGGGGGCAGAACTGAAGCTTTCTTT	CASSFTGGRTEAFF
TRBV5-4	NA	NA	TRBJ1-2	TGTGCCAGCAGCTTTAGTGGGGGCAGCTATGGCTACACCTTC	CASSFSGGSYGYTF